This T cell receptor (beta chain) derives from a study of blood T cell repertoires in COVID-19. Study context: COVID-19 samples collected from the United States, Italy and Spain covered acute and convalescent phases. The cDNA or gDNA used as material had been derived from T cells, B-cell-depleted T cells, or PBMCs.

Assay: immunoSEQ multiplex PCR; the TCRdb copy retains only in-frame clones and omits some. Seen here are about 110,000 clones, over 75% observed once, and the top ten hold approximately 16%. In germline, CDR1 is SGHTA, CDR2 FQGNSA. V was trimmed by 5 bases and J by 9 bases, leaving 11 bases between them. This CDR3 region has 13 residues. The sample consisted of peripheral blood. The receptor was derived from a woman older than 75 with active or convalescent COVID-19. V and J are TRBV7-2 and TRBJ1-6, with D perhaps TRBD1 (5 bases). The CDR3 region is CASSQTEISPLHF. In nucleotides, the CDR3 is TGTGCCAGCAGCCAGACAGAGATTTCACCCCTCCACTTT.